Presented here are 2 T cell receptor beta chains from one specimen sequenced in a study of blood T cells in healthy people across ages. A J-beta primer mix and a sample-barcoded 5' primer were used in a second PCR of about 6 to 12 cycles. TCRdb reprocessed the 5' RACE reads via MiXCR and lists one record per CDR3 protein. The sample consists of hundreds of thousands of distinct CDR3 sequences, about 30% of them appearing once. The sample comprised blood. These receptors all come from an elderly woman in good health.

As regards this clonotype: Mismatch with germline at one junction end may stem from a read error. The V and J genes are TRBV7-2 and TRBJ1-4; D gene ambiguous. The CDR3 sequence is 15 residues long. Germline V CDR1 and CDR2: SGHTA, FQGNSA. The CDR3 coding sequence is TGTGCCAGCAGCTTCTCAGGCGGGGTTAATGAAAAACGGTTTTTT. Translation: CASSFSGGVNEKRFF. Complete variable domain (other parts from reference TRBV7-2 and TRBJ1-4): GAGVSQSPSNKVTEKGKDVELRCDPISGHTALYWYRQSLGQGLEFLIYFQGNSAPDKSGLPSDRFSAERTGGSVSTLTIQRTQQEDSAVYLCASSFSGGVNEKRFFGSGTQLSVL.

This clonotype was seen more than once but under ten times. V is TRBV19 and J is TRBJ2-1, with a possible D match to TRBD2 (6 bases). Trimming took off 3 bases at V and 3 bases at J, with 15 bases between the two ends. This CDR3 has 16 residues. The germline CDR1 and CDR2 sequences are LNHDA and SQIVND (reference sequence). CDR3 nucleotide sequence: TGTGCCAGTAGTATTGGGAGGCAGGGAGGCTACAATGAGCAGTTCTTC. Translating it yields CASSIGRQGGYNEQFF.